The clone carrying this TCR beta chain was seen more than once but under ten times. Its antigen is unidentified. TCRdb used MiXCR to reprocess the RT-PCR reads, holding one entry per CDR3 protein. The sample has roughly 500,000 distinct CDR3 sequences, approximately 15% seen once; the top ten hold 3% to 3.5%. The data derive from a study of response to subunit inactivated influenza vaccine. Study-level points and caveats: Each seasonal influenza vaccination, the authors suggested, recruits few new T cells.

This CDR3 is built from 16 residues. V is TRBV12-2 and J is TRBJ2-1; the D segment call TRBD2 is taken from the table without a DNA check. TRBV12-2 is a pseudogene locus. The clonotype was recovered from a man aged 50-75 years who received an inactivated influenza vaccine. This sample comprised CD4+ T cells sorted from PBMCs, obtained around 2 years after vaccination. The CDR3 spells CASRFSYTSGSPEQFF. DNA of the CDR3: TGTGCAAGTCGCTTCAGTTATACTAGCGGGAGCCCTGAGCAGTTCTTC.